This passage covers 28 T cell receptor beta chains from one sample sequenced in a study of tissue T cells after allogeneic stem cell transplantation. Time point: mouse harvest day 7 after allogeneic transplant. The graft held 10^6 splenic CD5+ T cells and 10^7 T-cell-depleted bone marrow cells. Sequenced by immunoSEQ multiplex PCR; TCRdb stores in-frame clones only, minus some. Seen here are some 8,700 clones, roughly 45% observed once, and the top ten hold 2% to 2.5%. The sequencing input was skin. Source of these receptors: a female BALB/c mouse given C57BL/6 T cells with graft-versus-host disease after an allogeneic hematopoietic cell transplant.

This clone showed up just a few times. Gene names and germline match the mouse. The read terminates 1 residue ahead of where the CDR3 ends, so the germline J gene completes it. The chain has TRBV20 and TRBJ2-1; TRBD2 is a possible D gene (5 bases). This CDR3 contains 14 residues. Trimming left V 0 bases short and J 0 bases short, with 6 bases between. Germline V gene sequence: CDR1 GFQATS, CDR2 STVNSAI. Incomplete CDR3 DNA: TGTGGTGCTAGGGAAACTGGTAACTATGCTGAGCAGTTC. Residues: CGARETGNYAEQF. The whole CDR3 sequence reads CGARETGNYAEQFF. The full variable domain, with the rest looked up from reference TRBV20 and TRBJ2-1, is GALVYQYPRRTICKSGTSMRMECQAVGFQATSVAWYRQSPQKTFELIALSTVNSAIKYEQNFTQEKFPISHPNLSFSSMTVLNAYLEDRGLYLCGARETGNYAEQFFGPGTRLTVL.

Regarding this clone: Gene names are the mouse ones. The read ends 1 residue early relative to the CDR3; the germline J gene fills the gap. The chain is built from TRBV13-1 and TRBJ1-3; D may be TRBD1 (6 bases). The CDR3 is 13 residues long. Between the trimmed V and J ends, which lost 5 bases and 0 bases, there was a span of 6 bases. Germline V CDR1 and CDR2: NSHNY, SYGAGN. CDR3 bases read: TGTGCCAGCAGGGACAGTTCTGGAAATACGCTCTAT. It specifies CASRDSSGNTLY. The whole CDR3 sequence reads CASRDSSGNTLYF.

A remark on this clone: All gene names here are mouse names. The read comes to an end 1 residue before the CDR3 does, leaving the germline J gene to fill in the end. The chain recombines TRBV26 with TRBJ2-4; maybe TRBD1 (6 bases). This CDR3 is 12 amino acids long. CDR1 is KGHPV and CDR2 is FQNQEV in the germline V gene (reference sequence). V gave up 6 bases and J gave up 5 bases, with 9 bases separating them. CDR3 DNA (partial): TGTGCCAGCAGCTGGGACACAAACACCTTGTAC. It yields the protein CASSWDTNTLY. The entire CDR3 protein reads CASSWDTNTLYF.

Remarks on this clone: Genes here carry mouse names. With the read ending 1 residue before the CDR3 end, the germline J gene is used to fill in that end. The chain is built from TRBV26 and TRBJ2-1; a possible D gene is TRBD1 (6 bases). V was trimmed by 11 bases and J by 3 bases, leaving 11 bases between them. CDR1 and CDR2 from the germline V gene are KGHPV and FQNQEV (reference sequence). This CDR3 region has 12 residues. The part of the CDR3 DNA that was read is TGTGCCGCTGGACAGACCTATGCTGAGCAGTTC. Amino acid sequence: CAAGQTYAEQF. The whole CDR3 protein is CAAGQTYAEQFF.

This clone was recorded once. Each gene name is a mouse one. The read gets to within 1 residue of the CDR3 end, and the germline J gene fills in the rest. The chain couples TRBV16 to TRBJ2-7, with 9 bases matching TRBD2. The CDR3 contains 14 residues. Looked up from germline, CDR1 is SGHSA and CDR2 is FRNQAP. V dropped 1 base and J dropped 7; count of bases not matched to a gene: 5. The sequenced part of the CDR3 DNA is TGTGCAAGCAGCTTAGGATGGGGGGGCAGAGAACAGTAC. Protein product: CASSLGWGGREQY. From start to end, the CDR3 is CASSLGWGGREQYF.

As for this clone: The gene symbols are mouse symbols. The read ends 1 residue early relative to the CDR3; the germline J gene fills the gap. The gene calls are TRBV13-1 and TRBJ1-1; D perhaps matches TRBD1 (6 bases). The CDR3 spans 13 residues. The V and J ends lost 5 bases and 0 bases respectively, with 8 bases between them. Germline V lookup: CDR1 NSHNY, CDR2 SYGAGN. The CDR3 loop reads CASRTGANTEVFF. Incomplete CDR3 DNA: TGTGCCAGCAGGACAGGTGCAAACACAGAAGTCTTC.

This clone has more than one count but fewer than ten. The gene names here belong to mouse. The DNA ends 1 residue before the CDR3 does, and the rest of the CDR3 is filled in from the germline J gene. V gene TRBV16 combines with J gene TRBJ2-4; D remains ambiguous. Germline CDR1 SGHSA, CDR2 FRNQAP. The V end lost 0 bases, the J end lost 0 bases, and 7 bases lay between the germline ends. The CDR3 contains 15 residues. The CDR3 protein is CASSLDRPSQNTLYF. CDR3 DNA, as far as it was read: TGTGCAAGCAGCTTAGATCGGCCTAGTCAAAACACCTTGTAC.

Concerning this clone itself: Germline and genes here are mouse. The DNA ends 1 residue before the CDR3 does, and the rest of the CDR3 is filled in from the germline J gene. The rearrangement joins TRBV15 to TRBJ1-2, with TRBD1 as a possible D gene (6 bases). CDR3 length: 12 residues. Looked up from germline, CDR1 is SGHND and CDR2 is FRSKSL. V was cut by 5 bases and J by 2 bases, with 6 bases left in between. The CDR3 here is CASSQGNSDYTF. CDR3 DNA, as far as it was read: TGTGCCAGCAGTCAGGGGAACTCCGACTACACC.

To note about this clone: Gene names and germline match the mouse. The read ends 1 residue before the CDR3 terminus; that terminus is restored from the germline J gene. The rearrangement joins TRBV12-2 to TRBJ1-3; 10 bases match TRBD1. CDR3 length: 15 residues. V trimming: 3 bases; J trimming: 4 bases; junction bases outside the gene matches: 5. Looked up from germline, CDR1 is SGHLS and CDR2 is HYDKME. The CDR3: CASSSGTGVGNTLYF. CDR3 bases read: TGTGCCAGCTCTTCCGGGACAGGGGTGGGAAATACGCTCTAT.

This clone has just a few counts. The germline and genes are mouse ones. This CDR3 reads CASSDVGLGDQDTQYF. The sequenced part of the CDR3 DNA is TGTGCCAGCAGTGATGTGGGACTGGGGGACCAAGACACCCAGTAC. The chain couples TRBV13-1 to TRBJ2-5, with 11 bases matching TRBD2. The sequence runs out 1 residue before the end of the CDR3; the remainder is reconstructed from the germline J gene. The germline CDR1 and CDR2 sequences are NSHNY and SYGAGN. The ends lost 0 bases at V and 1 base at J; junction bases unmatched: 1. There are 16 residues in the CDR3.

Concerning this clone itself: Mouse germline and gene names are used. The sequenced CDR3 bases are TGTGCCTGGAGTCTAGAGACTGGGTACTATGAACAGTAC. Protein product: CAWSLETGYYEQY. The whole CDR3 sequence is CAWSLETGYYEQYF. The genes are TRBV31 and TRBJ2-7, with TRBD2 identical over 7 bases. The read ends 1 residue shy of where the CDR3 ends; the end is completed using the germline J gene. The J segment lost 3 bases and the V segment lost 0 bases, leaving 5 bases of the junction unmatched. The CDR3 extends over 14 amino acids. Germline CDR1 reads GKSSPN; CDR2 reads SITVG.

This clone occurred a few times. Gene names and germline match the mouse. The observed sequence ends 1 residue before the CDR3 terminus, with the missing tail filled in from the germline J gene. V gene TRBV1 combines with J gene TRBJ1-4, with D unresolved. V was trimmed by 0 bases and J by 7 bases, leaving 9 bases between them. The CDR3 sequence is 14 residues long. CDR1 is NSQYPW, CDR2 LRSPGD, per germline (reference sequence). The sequenced part of the CDR3 DNA is TGCACCTGCAGTGCAGAAGGGAAGGGCGAAAGATTATTT. It codes for CTCSAEGKGERLF. The whole CDR3 sequence is CTCSAEGKGERLFF.

About this clone: All gene names here are mouse names. The read ends 1 residue before the CDR3 terminus; that terminus is restored from the germline J gene. This rearrangement joins TRBV26 to TRBJ2-2, with TRBD1 matching 7 bases. Germline loops: CDR1 KGHPV, CDR2 FQNQEV (reference sequence). CDR3 length: 15 residues. V lost 3 bases, J lost 0 bases, and 1 base stayed unmatched. The CDR3 bases that were read are TGTGCCAGCAGTCTCGGGACAGCAAACACCGGGCAGCTCTAC. It encodes CASSLGTANTGQLY. The CDR3 reads in full as CASSLGTANTGQLYF. The whole variable domain, remainder taken from reference TRBV26 and TRBJ2-2, is NSKVIQTPRYLVKGQGQKAKMRCIPEKGHPVVFWYQQNKNNEFKFLINFQNQEVLQQIDMTEKRFSAECPSNSPCSLEIQSSEAGDSALYLCASSLGTANTGQLYFGEGSKLTVL.

This clone has only a few counts. Mouse gene names apply. The read ends 1 residue before the CDR3 terminus; that terminus is restored from the germline J gene. The gene calls are TRBV3 and TRBJ1-3; D perhaps matches TRBD1 (6 bases). The CDR3 consists of 14 residues. The germline CDR1 and CDR2 sequences are SNHLY and FYNGKV (reference sequence). Trimming left V 5 bases short and J 1 base short, with 9 bases between. The CDR3: CASSPGQSGNTLYF. Partial CDR3 DNA: TGTGCCAGCAGCCCGGGACAATCTGGAAATACGCTCTAT.

Remarks on this clone: Genes and germline are mouse. With the read ending 1 residue before the CDR3 end, the germline J gene is used to fill in that end. The V and J genes are TRBV1 and TRBJ2-4; D unresolved. This CDR3 has 14 residues. Germline assignment: CDR1 NSQYPW and CDR2 LRSPGD (reference sequence). The V end was cut by 4 bases, the J end by 0 bases, with 8 bases between. This CDR3 reads CTCSVDNSQNTLYF. The sequenced CDR3 bases are TGCACCTGCAGTGTCGACAATAGTCAAAACACCTTGTAC.

In regard to this clone: Genes and germline come from the mouse. The CDR3 end is not reached by the read, which stops 1 residue before it; the germline J gene fills it in. The V gene is TRBV5, the J gene TRBJ2-5; 10 bases align to TRBD1. The length of the CDR3 is 15 residues. Germline V gene data show CDR1 as LGHNA and CDR2 as YNLKQL (reference sequence). V lost 3 bases and J lost 5; bases outside the gene matches: 5. The sequenced part of the CDR3 DNA is TGTGCCAGCAGCCACCCGGGACAGGGGAGAGACACCCAGTAC. As protein: CASSHPGQGRDTQY. The entire CDR3 reads CASSHPGQGRDTQYF.

As concerns this clone: Gene names follow the mouse nomenclature. The read comes to an end 1 residue before the CDR3 does, leaving the germline J gene to fill in the end. The chain couples TRBV26 to TRBJ1-1; D unresolved. V was shortened by 2 bases and J by 0 bases, with 4 bases between the two germline ends. The CDR3 sequence is 13 residues long. The germline CDR1 and CDR2 sequences are KGHPV and FQNQEV (reference sequence). The CDR3 reads CASSLNTNTEVFF. The covered CDR3 bases are TGTGCCAGCAGTCTGAACACAAACACAGAAGTCTTC.

Points on this clone: The gene names given are mouse names. Coverage ceases 1 residue before the CDR3 finishes, and the germline J gene fills in the end. The V call is TRBV26, the J call TRBJ2-5; 8 bases line up with TRBD2. Germline V gives CDR1 KGHPV, CDR2 FQNQEV (reference sequence). The CDR3 has 14 amino acids. V lost 4 bases to trimming and J lost 0 bases; unmatched junction nucleotides: 0. CDR3 sequence reads: CASSRLGNQDTQYF. CDR3 DNA, as far as it was read: TGTGCCAGCAGTCGACTGGGGAACCAAGACACCCAGTAC.

With respect to this clone: The gene symbols are mouse symbols. Sequencing ends 1 residue short of the CDR3 end; the germline J gene provides the rest. The genes are TRBV3 and TRBJ1-2, with 10 bases identical to TRBD1. The CDR3 totals 13 residues. Per germline, CDR1 SNHLY and CDR2 FYNGKV (reference sequence). V shed 5 bases, J shed 4 bases, and the junction held 1 base outside the gene matches. The part of the CDR3 DNA that was read is TGTGCCAGCAGCCGGGACAGGGGCTCCGACTACACC. As protein: CASSRDRGSDYT. The CDR3, in full, reads CASSRDRGSDYTF.

This clone occurred a few times. The gene symbols are mouse symbols. Read sequence stops 1 residue before the CDR3 end, and the germline J gene provides the missing end. V gene TRBV23 combines with J gene TRBJ2-7; the D call TRBD1 from the table was never checked on the DNA. Per germline, CDR1 KGHTA and CDR2 FQNQQP. There are 12 residues in the CDR3. The CDR3 bases that were read are TGCTCCAGCAGTCAGGACACCTATGAACAGTAC. It specifies CSSSQDTYEQY. The entire CDR3 is CSSSQDTYEQYF.

By proportion, this clone is medium-sized. Gene labels here are mouse ones. The read terminates 1 residue before the CDR3 end, so the remaining end is supplied by the germline J gene. This sequence joins TRBV26 and TRBJ2-1, with TRBD1 matching 9 bases. V was clipped by 1 base and J by 7 bases; unmatched bases: 2. Germline-derived CDR1 and CDR2 are KGHPV and FQNQEV (reference sequence). This CDR3 region has 14 residues. Incomplete CDR3 DNA: TGTGCCAGCAGTCTGTGGGGGACAGGGGCTGAGCAGTTC. This codes for CASSLWGTGAEQF. The full CDR3 sequence reads CASSLWGTGAEQFF. Full variable domain (missing parts from reference TRBV26 and TRBJ2-1): NSKVIQTPRYLVKGQGQKAKMRCIPEKGHPVVFWYQQNKNNEFKFLINFQNQEVLQQIDMTEKRFSAECPSNSPCSLEIQSSEAGDSALYLCASSLWGTGAEQFFGPGTRLTVL.

Note on this clone: Gene names and germline refer to mouse. Sequencing ends 1 residue short of the CDR3 end; the germline J gene provides the rest. The chain recombines TRBV23 with TRBJ1-1; the D call in the table, TRBD1, was not verified against the DNA. The germline gives CDR1 KGHTA, CDR2 FQNQQP. This CDR3 region has 13 residues. The CDR3: CSSSLQGYTEVFF. The CDR3 bases that were read are TGCTCCAGCAGCCTACAGGGGTACACAGAAGTCTTC.

With regard to this clone: The genes are named according to mouse. CDR3 DNA (partial): TGCTCCAGCAGTCAATCTGCGGGGGGTGGTGCAGAAACGCTGTAT. Protein sequence: CSSSQSAGGGAETLY. In full, the CDR3 reads CSSSQSAGGGAETLYF. The V gene is TRBV23, the J gene TRBJ2-3; whether TRBD2, the table's D call, matches the DNA was not checked. The DNA ends 1 residue before the CDR3 does, and the rest of the CDR3 is filled in from the germline J gene. This CDR3 comprises 16 residues. The germline V gene encodes CDR1 KGHTA and CDR2 FQNQQP.

A note on this clone: Germline and genes here are mouse. The read falls 1 residue short of the CDR3 end, and the missing part is taken from the germline J gene. The chain links TRBV20 to TRBJ2-4; 7 nucleotides align to TRBD2. CDR1 and CDR2 from the germline V gene are GFQATS and STVNSAI. J gave up 1 base and V 0 bases, and 4 bases lay outside the gene matches. This CDR3 spans 15 amino acids. Incomplete CDR3 DNA: TGTGGTGCTAGGGACTGGGGGAGAGGTCAAAACACCTTGTAC. Amino acid sequence: CGARDWGRGQNTLY. In full, the CDR3 is CGARDWGRGQNTLYF.

Concerning this clone itself: Gene labels here are mouse ones. Read sequence stops 1 residue before the CDR3 end, and the germline J gene provides the missing end. The rearrangement uses TRBV3 and TRBJ2-3, with D perhaps being TRBD1 or TRBD2 (5 bases each). V lost 1 base to trimming and J lost 0 bases, with 5 bases between them. CDR1 is SNHLY and CDR2 is FYNGKV in the germline V gene (reference sequence). The CDR3 is 14 amino acids. CDR3 loop: CASSLGGSAETLYF. The CDR3 DNA, read in part, is TGTGCCAGCAGCTTAGGGGGGAGTGCAGAAACGCTGTAT.

This clone was seen a few times. Mouse gene names apply. From the germline J gene comes the end of the CDR3, since the read stops 1 residue before it. The rearrangement uses TRBV23 and TRBJ2-1; the table's TRBD2 call for D was not verified on the DNA. Germline V lookup: CDR1 KGHTA, CDR2 FQNQQP. The CDR3 is 14 residues long. CDR3 sequence reads: CSSSPGQNYAEQFF. The covered CDR3 bases are TGCTCCAGCAGTCCTGGGCAAAACTATGCTGAGCAGTTC.

About this clone: The gene names here belong to mouse. The sequenced fragment ends 1 residue before the CDR3 boundary, so the rest is inferred from the germline J gene. The genes are TRBV3 and TRBJ2-7; 12 nucleotides line up with TRBD2. Per germline, CDR1 SNHLY and CDR2 FYNGKV (reference sequence). J lost 6 bases, V lost 4 bases, and 4 bases had no gene match. This CDR3 has 14 amino acids. The CDR3 loop reads CASSSGLGGIEQYF. The covered CDR3 bases are TGTGCCAGCAGCTCCGGACTGGGGGGGATTGAACAGTAC. Full variable domain (rest looked up from reference TRBV3 and TRBJ2-7): GPKVLQIPSHQIIDMGQMVTLNCDPVSNHLYFYWYKQILGQQMEFLVNFYNGKVMEKSKLFKDQFSVERPDGSYFTLKIQPTALEDSAVYFCASSSGLGGIEQYFGPGTRLTVL.

To note about this clone: Gene names and germline refer to mouse. The sequence runs out 1 residue before the end of the CDR3; the remainder is reconstructed from the germline J gene. The V and J genes are TRBV26 and TRBJ2-7; D may correspond to TRBD1 or TRBD2 (5 bases each). CDR1 and CDR2 from the germline V gene are KGHPV and FQNQEV (reference sequence). V gave up 5 bases and J gave up 6 bases, with 11 bases separating them. This CDR3 is built from 12 residues. CDR3 DNA (partial): TGTGCCAGCAGTGTCCGGGGCCCTGAACAGTAC. Translated, it gives CASSVRGPEQY. The entire CDR3 sequence reads CASSVRGPEQYF.